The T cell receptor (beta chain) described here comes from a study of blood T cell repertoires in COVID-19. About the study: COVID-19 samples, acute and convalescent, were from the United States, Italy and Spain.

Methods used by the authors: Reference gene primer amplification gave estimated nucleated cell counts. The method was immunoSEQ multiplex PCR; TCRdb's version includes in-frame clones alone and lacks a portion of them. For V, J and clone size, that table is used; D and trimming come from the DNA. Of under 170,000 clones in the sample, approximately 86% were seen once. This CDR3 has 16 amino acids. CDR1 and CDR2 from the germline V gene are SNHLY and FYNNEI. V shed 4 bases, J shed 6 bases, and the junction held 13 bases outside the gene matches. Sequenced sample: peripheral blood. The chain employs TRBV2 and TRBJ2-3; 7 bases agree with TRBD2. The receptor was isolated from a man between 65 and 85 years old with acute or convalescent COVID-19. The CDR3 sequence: CASSADIPGGVDTQYF. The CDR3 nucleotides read TGTGCCAGCAGTGCGGACATTCCGGGAGGAGTGGATACGCAGTATTTT.